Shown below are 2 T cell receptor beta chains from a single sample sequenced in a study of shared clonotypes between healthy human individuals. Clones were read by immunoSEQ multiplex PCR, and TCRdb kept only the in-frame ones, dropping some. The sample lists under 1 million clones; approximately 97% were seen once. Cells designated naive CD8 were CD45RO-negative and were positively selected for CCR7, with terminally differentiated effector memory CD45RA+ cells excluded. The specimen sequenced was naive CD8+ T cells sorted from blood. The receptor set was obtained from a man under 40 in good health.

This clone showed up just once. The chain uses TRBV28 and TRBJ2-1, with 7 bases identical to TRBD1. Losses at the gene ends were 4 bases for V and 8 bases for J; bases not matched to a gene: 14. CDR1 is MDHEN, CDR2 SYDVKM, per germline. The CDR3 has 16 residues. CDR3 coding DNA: TGTGCCAGCAGTTCGAGGACAGGTGAAAACTATGATGAGCAGTTCTTC. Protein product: CASSSRTGENYDEQFF.

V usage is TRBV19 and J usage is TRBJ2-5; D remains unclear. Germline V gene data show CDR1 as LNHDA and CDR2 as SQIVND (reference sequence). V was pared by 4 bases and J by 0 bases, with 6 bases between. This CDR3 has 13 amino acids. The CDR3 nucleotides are TGTGCCAGTAGTACCGTGTACCAAGAGACCCAGTACTTC. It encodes CASSTVYQETQYF.